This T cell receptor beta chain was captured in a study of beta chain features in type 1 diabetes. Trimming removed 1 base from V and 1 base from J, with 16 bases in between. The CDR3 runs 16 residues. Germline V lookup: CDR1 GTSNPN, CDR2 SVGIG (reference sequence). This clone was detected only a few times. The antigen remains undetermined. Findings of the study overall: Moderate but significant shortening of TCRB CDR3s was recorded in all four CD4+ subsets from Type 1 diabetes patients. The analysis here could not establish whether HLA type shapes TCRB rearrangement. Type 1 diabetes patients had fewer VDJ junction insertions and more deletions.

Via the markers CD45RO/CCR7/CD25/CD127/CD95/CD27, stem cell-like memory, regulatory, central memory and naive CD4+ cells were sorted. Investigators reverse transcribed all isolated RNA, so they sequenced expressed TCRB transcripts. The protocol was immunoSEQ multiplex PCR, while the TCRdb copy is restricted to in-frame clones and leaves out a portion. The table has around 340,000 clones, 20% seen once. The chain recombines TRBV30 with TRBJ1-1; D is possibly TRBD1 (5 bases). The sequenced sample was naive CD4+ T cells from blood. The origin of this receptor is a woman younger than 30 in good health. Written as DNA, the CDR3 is TGTGCCTGGAGTGCCGTTGACGAGCAGGGGAACACTGAAGCTTTCTTT. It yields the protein CAWSAVDEQGNTEAFF.